One sample yielded the 27 T cell receptor beta chains listed below, sequenced in a study of T cell clones after liver transplantation. Assay used: immunoSEQ multiplex PCR; TCRdb lists only in-frame clones, some missing. The sample lists 95,000 to 110,000 clones, about 81% seen once, with less than 3% in the top ten. This sample comprised CD4+ T cells from blood, obtained approximately 4 years after liver transplant. These TCRs come from a human patient who received a liver transplant. Some T cells may possibly be graft donor cells.

V is TRBV11-2 and J is TRBJ2-2; 7 bases map to TRBD2. The V gene end was trimmed by 5 bases and the J gene end by 6 bases; junction bases not matched to a gene: 9. This CDR3 spans 15 amino acids. CDR1 and CDR2 (germline): SGHAT, FQNNGV. CDR3 sequence: CASSPQTSIAGELFF. Here the CDR3 DNA reads TGTGCCAGCAGCCCGCAGACTAGCATCGCCGGGGAGCTGTTTTTT.

The gene calls are TRBV28 and TRBJ2-7; 9 nucleotides agree with TRBD2. CDR1 MDHEN and CDR2 SYDVKM come from the germline V gene. The CDR3 has 16 amino acids. V shed 6 bases and J 2 bases; nucleotides not matched to a gene: 11. The CDR3 protein is CASRPHTSGYTYEQYF. Written as DNA, the CDR3 is TGTGCCAGCAGGCCTCATACTAGCGGGTATACCTACGAGCAGTACTTC.

The rearrangement joins TRBV5-1 to TRBJ1-1, with TRBD1 identical over 7 bases. Germline-derived CDR1 and CDR2 are SGHRS and YFSETQ. Trimming removed 4 bases from V and 1 base from J; junction bases left unmatched: 7. The CDR3 extends over 15 amino acids. CDR3: CASSPTDRSNTEAFF. The CDR3 coding sequence is TGCGCCAGCAGCCCTACGGACAGGTCGAACACTGAAGCTTTCTTT.

This chain joins TRBV11-2 and TRBJ2-5, with TRBD2 identical over 7 bases. CDR1 SGHAT and CDR2 FQNNGV come from the germline V gene. V lost 1 base and J lost 4; bases outside the gene matches: 6. CDR3 length: 15 amino acids. CDR3 nucleotide sequence: TGTGCCAGCAGCTTAGTCGCGGGAGTGGGAGAGACCCAGTACTTC. It encodes CASSLVAGVGETQYF.

The rearrangement links TRBV11-2 to TRBJ2-1, with TRBD2 identical over 11 bases. Germline V gives CDR1 SGHAT, CDR2 FQNNGV. V trimming: 1 base; J trimming: 10 bases; junction bases outside the gene matches: 3. The CDR3 has 14 residues. The chain's CDR3 is CASSLGLAGTEQFF. Written as DNA, the CDR3 is TGTGCCAGCAGCTTAGGACTAGCGGGAACGGAGCAGTTCTTC. Full variable domain (rest looked up from reference TRBV11-2 and TRBJ2-1): EAGVAQSPRYKIIEKRQSVAFWCNPISGHATLYWYQQILGQGPKLLIQFQNNGVVDDSQLPKDRFSAERLKGVDSTLKIQPAKLEDSAVYLCASSLGLAGTEQFFGPGTRLTVL.

The chain couples TRBV5-1 to TRBJ1-1, with a possible D match to TRBD1 (5 bases). The V gene lost 3 bases and the J gene lost 0 bases, with 9 bases spanning the gap. The CDR3 loop spans 14 amino acids. Germline lookup yields CDR1 SGHRS and CDR2 YFSETQ. The CDR3 loop reads CASSSQVMNTEAFF. Here the CDR3 DNA reads TGCGCCAGCAGCTCACAGGTCATGAACACTGAAGCTTTCTTT.

This clone has only a few counts. V and J are TRBV6-5 and TRBJ2-7; perhaps TRBD1 as D (6 bases). Germline loops: CDR1 MNHEY, CDR2 SVGAGI. CDR3 size: 13 residues. The germline V and J ends were trimmed by 6 bases and 0 bases, with 9 bases remaining between them. Written as DNA, the CDR3 is TGTGCCAGCAGAGACAGGTTCTCCTACGAGCAGTACTTC. Encoded protein: CASRDRFSYEQYF.

In its sample, this clone was seen many times. V gene TRBV19 combines with J gene TRBJ1-5, with D perhaps TRBD1 (6 bases). V lost 2 bases and J 9 bases, leaving 8 bases between the germline ends. The germline CDR1 and CDR2 sequences are LNHDA and SQIVND (reference sequence). The CDR3 covers 12 residues. The CDR3 protein is CASSILTGPQHF. The CDR3 nucleotides are TGTGCCAGTAGTATATTGACAGGGCCCCAGCATTTT.

This clone was counted between two and nine times. The CDR3 nucleotides are TGTGCCAGCAGTGTCCTAGCGGACACCGGGGAGCTGTTTTTT. It is translated as CASSVLADTGELFF. The chain carries TRBV2 and TRBJ2-2; 7 bases agree with TRBD2. The CDR3 runs 14 residues. V lost 4 bases, J lost 3 bases, and 2 bases stayed unmatched. CDR1 is SNHLY, CDR2 FYNNEI, per germline.

The V gene is TRBV2, the J gene TRBJ2-1, with unresolved D. Trimming took 8 bases from V and 5 from J, leaving 13 bases between them. Germline loops: CDR1 SNHLY, CDR2 FYNNEI. This CDR3 has 13 amino acids. CDR3 in DNA: TGTGCCAGCCTACTTGGCCCACACAATGAGCAGTTCTTC. Translated: CASLLGPHNEQFF.

The chain links TRBV27 to TRBJ2-5; 9 bases are shared with TRBD1. The germline V gene encodes CDR1 MNHEY and CDR2 SMNVEV (reference sequence). Trimming took 5 bases from V and 1 from J; bases not matched to a gene: 8. CDR3 size: 16 residues. CDR3 bases: TGTGCCAGCAGTCCAGGGACAGGGAATGCCCAAGAGACCCAGTACTTC. Its protein product is CASSPGTGNAQETQYF.

This rearrangement joins TRBV2 to TRBJ1-2, with D hard to call. The CDR3 runs 13 residues. Germline V gives CDR1 SNHLY, CDR2 FYNNEI. Trimming cost V 3 bases and J 4 bases, with 9 bases left between them. The CDR3 region is CASSESNSYGYTF. In DNA form, the CDR3 reads TGTGCCAGCAGTGAGTCAAACAGCTATGGCTACACCTTC.

This clone was detected a few times. This chain links TRBV7-7 with TRBJ2-1; TRBD2 matches 8 bases. The CDR3 contains 16 residues. The V and J ends lost 3 bases and 5 bases, in that order; junction bases with no gene match: 9. Germline V lookup: CDR1 SSHAT, CDR2 FNYEAQ (reference sequence). CDR3: CASSLGLAGGHNEQFF. The CDR3 DNA follows: TGTGCCAGCAGCTTGGGTTTGGCGGGGGGACACAATGAGCAGTTCTTC.

The J gene is TRBJ2-1, the V gene TRBV5-4, with a possible D match to TRBD2 (6 bases). This CDR3 has 12 residues. V lost 4 bases and J 14 bases, leaving 16 bases between the germline ends. The germline CDR1 and CDR2 sequences are SGHNT and YYREEE (reference sequence). The DNA for the CDR3 is TGTGCCAGCAGCCTCCGGGGGTTTTACGAGTTCTTC. Translation gives CASSLRGFYEFF.

The chain has TRBV9 and TRBJ1-2; the D is unclear. Trimming took 4 bases from V and 0 from J, leaving 13 bases between them. CDR1 and CDR2 from the germline V gene are SGDLS and YYNGEE. The CDR3 extends over 15 amino acids. CDR3 in amino acids: CASSPTLATNYGYTF. The CDR3, as DNA: TGTGCCAGCAGCCCCACATTGGCGACTAACTATGGCTACACCTTC.

The chain uses TRBV19 and TRBJ2-3, with D uncertain. V lost 4 bases and J 6 bases, leaving 8 bases between the germline ends. Per the germline V gene, CDR1 is LNHDA and CDR2 is SQIVND (reference sequence). This CDR3 is 12 amino acids long. The CDR3 bases are TGTGCCAGTAGTACCCCCTTGGATACGCAGTATTTT. Translation gives CASSTPLDTQYF. Full variable domain (remainder filled in from reference TRBV19 and TRBJ2-3): DGGITQSPKYLFRKEGQNVTLSCEQNLNHDAMYWYRQDPGQGLRLIYYSQIVNDFQKGDIAEGYSVSREKKESFPLTVTSAQKNPTAFYLCASSTPLDTQYFGPGTRLTVL.

V gene TRBV9 combines with J gene TRBJ2-1, with TRBD2 matching 7 bases. Germline V lookup: CDR1 SGDLS, CDR2 YYNGEE. V was clipped by 3 bases and J by 0 bases; unmatched bases: 18. This CDR3 comprises 20 residues. CDR3 DNA sequence: TGTGCCAGCAGCGGACCGGGACTAAAGACTAGGCTGAGCTCCTACAATGAGCAGTTCTTC. As protein: CASSGPGLKTRLSSYNEQFF.

This rearrangement joins TRBV15 to TRBJ1-5; D gene unclear. The CDR3 is made up of 18 amino acids. V lost 3 bases, J lost 0 bases, and 18 bases lay in between. Germline V gene data show CDR1 as LNHNV and CDR2 as YYDKDF (reference sequence). CDR3 in amino acids: CATSSGEWGMSSNQPQHF. The CDR3 DNA sequence: TGTGCCACCAGCAGCGGGGAGTGGGGAATGAGTAGCAATCAGCCCCAGCATTTT. The whole variable domain, filled in from reference TRBV15 and TRBJ1-5, reads DAMVIQNPRYQVTQFGKPVTLSCSQTLNHNVMYWYQQKSSQAPKLLFHYYDKDFNNEADTPDNFQSRRPNTSFCFLDIRSPGLGDTAMYLCATSSGEWGMSSNQPQHFGDGTRLSIL.

The V and J genes are TRBV7-8 and TRBJ1-2; D gene ambiguous. The V end lost 5 bases, the J end lost 1 base, and 17 bases lay between the germline ends. The CDR3 is 16 amino acids. Per germline, CDR1 SGHVS and CDR2 FQNEAQ. The CDR3 region is CASSPTRTRVNYGYTF. The CDR3 DNA follows: TGTGCCAGCAGCCCCACACGGACGAGGGTTAACTATGGCTACACCTTC.

The chain has TRBV4-2 and TRBJ1-1, with TRBD1 as a possible D gene (5 bases). Between the trimmed V and J ends, which lost 4 bases and 3 bases, there was a span of 18 bases. The germline V gene encodes CDR1 LGHNA and CDR2 YNFKEQ. CDR3 length: 16 residues. CDR3 region: CASSPQPGPSDTEAFF. The CDR3, as DNA: TGTGCCAGCAGCCCTCAACCGGGACCGAGCGACACTGAAGCTTTCTTT.

This clone was counted a single time. This sequence joins TRBV6-1 and TRBJ2-5; D ambiguous. Germline CDR1 MNHNS, CDR2 SASEGT. Between the trimmed V and J ends, which lost 10 bases and 5 bases, there was a span of 23 bases. CDR3 length: 15 amino acids. The CDR3 DNA reads TGTGCCACCCGAAAGGGTGGAAATTTGAGGGAGACCCAGTACTTC. Protein product: CATRKGGNLRETQYF.

The rearrangement links TRBV4-3 to TRBJ2-7; 7 nucleotides match TRBD2. The CDR3 covers 15 residues. Germline V gene lookup returns CDR1 LGHNA and CDR2 YSLEER. V gave up 1 base and J gave up 3 bases; unmatched junction bases: 6. The CDR3 region is CASSQAGLADYEQYF. CDR3 DNA sequence: TGCGCCAGCAGCCAAGCAGGTCTAGCGGACTACGAGCAGTACTTC.

The chain is built from TRBV28 and TRBJ1-1; D call uncertain. This CDR3 contains 11 residues. Per the germline V gene, CDR1 is MDHEN and CDR2 is SYDVKM. V lost 3 bases to trimming and J lost 7 bases, with 6 bases between them. In DNA form, the CDR3 reads TGTGCCAGCAGTTTGGGCAGTGAAGCTTTCTTT. As protein: CASSLGSEAFF.

The chain joins TRBV6-1 to TRBJ1-3; the D is unclear. CDR1 and CDR2 (germline): MNHNS, SASEGT. The length of the CDR3 is 13 residues. Trimming cost V 5 bases and J 4 bases, with 9 bases left between them. CDR3 nucleotide sequence: TGTGCCAGCAGTATATCCAGGGGAAACACCATATATTTT. This sequence encodes CASSISRGNTIYF.

V gene TRBV5-1 combines with J gene TRBJ2-5, with 13 bases identical to TRBD2. The length of the CDR3 is 17 residues. Trimming removed 5 bases from V and 3 bases from J; junction bases left unmatched: 10. CDR1 is SGHRS, CDR2 YFSETQ, per germline. CDR3 coding DNA: TGCGCCAGCAGTCCTAGATCCGGGACTAGCGGGAAAGAGACCCAGTACTTC. It is translated as CASSPRSGTSGKETQYF.

This chain connects TRBV7-2 to TRBJ1-2; no clear D gene. Trimming left V 5 bases short and J 2 bases short, with 12 bases between. Germline V gives CDR1 SGHTA, CDR2 FQGNSA. CDR3 length: 14 amino acids. The CDR3 is CASSHDILNYGYTF. DNA of the CDR3: TGTGCCAGCAGCCACGACATATTAAACTATGGCTACACCTTC.

The CDR3 is CASSPTPATNEKLFF. CDR3 nucleotides: TGCGCCAGCAGCCCAACCCCAGCAACTAATGAAAAACTGTTTTTT. The V and J genes are TRBV5-1 and TRBJ1-4; unclear D gene. The CDR3 is 15 amino acids. The V end lost 4 bases, the J end lost 0 bases, and 10 bases lay between the germline ends. Looked up from germline, CDR1 is SGHRS and CDR2 is YFSETQ.